The clone carrying this TCR beta chain was seen ten or more times. The germline V and J ends were trimmed by 6 bases and 5 bases, with 17 bases remaining between them. The CDR3 has 15 residues. The sample comes from a study of T-cell memory formation after mild COVID-19. TCRdb called the 5' RACE reads again in MiXCR, with one record for every CDR3 protein. The sample consists of around 430,000 distinct CDR3 sequences, approximately 15% of them appearing once. Sample: PBMCs or a T cell subset sorted from them (not recorded which). V usage is TRBV12-3 or TRBV12-4 and J usage is TRBJ2-4; possibly TRBD2 for D (7 bases). The source is a man between 18 and 29 years old who had mild COVID-19 (a few samples of this study predate the infection). Cell type and time point are not known. CDR3 coding DNA: TGTGCCAGCAGCCCTCGGGGGGCTGGGCAAAACATTCAGTACTTC. Its protein is CASSPRGAGQNIQYF.